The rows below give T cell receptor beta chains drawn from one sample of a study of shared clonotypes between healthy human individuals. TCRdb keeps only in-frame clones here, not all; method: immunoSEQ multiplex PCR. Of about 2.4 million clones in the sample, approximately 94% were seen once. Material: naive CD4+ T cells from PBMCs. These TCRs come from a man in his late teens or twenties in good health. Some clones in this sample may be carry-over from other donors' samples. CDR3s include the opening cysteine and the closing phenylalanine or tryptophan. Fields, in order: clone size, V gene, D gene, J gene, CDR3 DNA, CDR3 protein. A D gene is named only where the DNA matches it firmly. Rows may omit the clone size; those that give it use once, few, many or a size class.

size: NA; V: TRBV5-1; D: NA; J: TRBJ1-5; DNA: TGCGCCAGCAGAGGTGACGCCAATCAGCCCCAGCATTTT; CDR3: CASRGDANQPQHF
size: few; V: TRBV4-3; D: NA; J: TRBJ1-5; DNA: TGCGCCAGCAGCCAAGATGGCAATCAGCCCCAGCATTTT; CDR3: CASSQDGNQPQHF
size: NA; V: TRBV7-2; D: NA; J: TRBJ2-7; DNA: TGTGCCAGCAGCTCCGTTTGGGGGGGCGACGAGCAGTACTTC; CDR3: CASSSVWGGDEQYF
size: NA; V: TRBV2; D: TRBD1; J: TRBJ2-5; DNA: TGTGCCAGCAGTGCAGAAGACAGGGATGAGACCCAGTACTTC; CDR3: CASSAEDRDETQYF
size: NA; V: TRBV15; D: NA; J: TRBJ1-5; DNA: TGTGCCACCAGCAGTTCTGGTCAGGGCAATCAGCCCCAGCATTTT; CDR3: CATSSSGQGNQPQHF
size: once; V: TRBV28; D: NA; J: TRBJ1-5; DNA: TGTGCCAGCAGTTGGGGGTCGGGGGACCAGCCCCAGCATTTT; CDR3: CASSWGSGDQPQHF
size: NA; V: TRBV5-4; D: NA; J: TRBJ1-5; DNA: TGTGCCAGCAGCCGGTTCGAGGAGGAGCCCCAGCATTTT; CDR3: CASSRFEEEPQHF
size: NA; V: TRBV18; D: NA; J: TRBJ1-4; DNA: TGTGCCAGCTCACCACCGACACAGGTTGGAGAAAAACTGTTTTTT; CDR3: CASSPPTQVGEKLFF
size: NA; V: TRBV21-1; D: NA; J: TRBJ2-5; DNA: TGTGCCAGCAGCTCTTGCAGGGGGCCCTTCCAAGAGACCCAGTACTTC; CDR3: CASSSCRGPFQETQYF
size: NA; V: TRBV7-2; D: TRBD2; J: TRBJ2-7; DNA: TGTGCCAGCAGCTTAAGGTCTAGCGGGAGCGCTTACGAGCAGTACTTC; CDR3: CASSLRSSGSAYEQYF
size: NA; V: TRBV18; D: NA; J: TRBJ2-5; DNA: TGTGCCAGCTCGCAGGGACGGCGAATAGAGACCCAGTACTTC; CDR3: CASSQGRRIETQYF
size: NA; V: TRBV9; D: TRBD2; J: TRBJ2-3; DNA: TGTGCCAGCAGCGCCGCAGCGGGATGGGAAGATACGCAGTATTTT; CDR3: CASSAAAGWEDTQYF
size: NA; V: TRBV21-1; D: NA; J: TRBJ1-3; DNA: TGTGCCAGCAGCAAACCTCCGGGGTCGGTTCGGAACACCATATATTTT; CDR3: CASSKPPGSVRNTIYF
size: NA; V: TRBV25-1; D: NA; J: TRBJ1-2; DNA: TGTGCCAGCAGTGAAACCCACCGCGACAGGTCTAACTATGGCTACACCTTC; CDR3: CASSETHRDRSNYGYTF
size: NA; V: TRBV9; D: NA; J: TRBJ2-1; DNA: TGTGCCAGCAGCGTGTCGGGAAGCTCCTACAATGAGCAGTTCTTC; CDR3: CASSVSGSSYNEQFF
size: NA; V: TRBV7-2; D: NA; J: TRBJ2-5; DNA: TGTGCCAGCAGTAACGACAGGCAAGAGACCCAGTACTTC; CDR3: CASSNDRQETQYF
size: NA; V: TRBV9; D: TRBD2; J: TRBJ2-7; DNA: TGTGCCAGCAGCGTAGTGATCGGGAGGTCCCACGAGCAGTACTTC; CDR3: CASSVVIGRSHEQYF
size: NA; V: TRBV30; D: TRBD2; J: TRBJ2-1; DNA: TGTGCCTGGAGCGTCGGGAGGGGATTTTACAATGAGCAGTTCTTC; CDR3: CAWSVGRGFYNEQFF
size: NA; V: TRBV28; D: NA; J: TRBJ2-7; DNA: TGTGCCAGCAGAGGGGGAAGGGCCGAGCAGTACTTC; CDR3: CASRGGRAEQYF
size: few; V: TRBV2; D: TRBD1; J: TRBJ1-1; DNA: TGTGCCACCAAGAAAGAGGCAGGGGGGAACACTGAAGCTTTCTTT; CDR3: CATKKEAGGNTEAFF
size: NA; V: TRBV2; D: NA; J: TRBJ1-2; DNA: TGTGCCAGCATCTGGGGGGGGAGTGGCTACACCTTC; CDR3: CASIWGGSGYTF
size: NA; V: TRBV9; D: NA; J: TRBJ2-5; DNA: TGTGCCAGCAGCGTAGGGGGTCAACAGACCCAGTACTTC; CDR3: CASSVGGQQTQYF
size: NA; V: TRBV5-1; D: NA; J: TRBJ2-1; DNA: TGCGCCAGCAGCTTGGCTAGGGGAGAGAGCTCCTACAATGAGCAGTTCTTC; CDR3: CASSLARGESSYNEQFF
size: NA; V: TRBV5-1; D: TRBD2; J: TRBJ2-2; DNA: TGCGCCAGCAGGTTAGCGGGAACCGGGGAGCTGTTTTTT; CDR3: CASRLAGTGELFF
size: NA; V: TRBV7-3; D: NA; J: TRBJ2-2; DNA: TGTGCCAGCAGCTTAAAAGGGCTCGGAGGGTCCAACACCGGGGAGCTGTTTTTT; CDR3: CASSLKGLGGSNTGELFF
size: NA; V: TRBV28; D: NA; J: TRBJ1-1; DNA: TGTGCCAGCATTCGGCGGATAGGGAGACGCCCTGAAGCTTTCTTT; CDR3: CASIRRIGRRPEAFF
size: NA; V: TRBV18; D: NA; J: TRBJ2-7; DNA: TGTGCCAGCTCCCCCCTAATGAAGGGAGGCTACGAGCAGTACTTC; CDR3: CASSPLMKGGYEQYF
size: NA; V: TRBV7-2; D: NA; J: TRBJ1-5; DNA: TGTGCCAGCAGCTTAGGGGGGGGCATTAGAGGCAATCAGCCCCAGCATTTT; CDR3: CASSLGGGIRGNQPQHF
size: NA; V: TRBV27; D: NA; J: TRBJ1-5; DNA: TGTGCCAGCAGACCATTAATCAATCAGCCCCAGCATTTT; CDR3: CASRPLINQPQHF
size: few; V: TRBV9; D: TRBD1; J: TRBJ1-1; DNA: TGTGCCAGCAGCGTCGGAGGACAGGGCAACACTGAAGCTTTCTTT; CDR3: CASSVGGQGNTEAFF
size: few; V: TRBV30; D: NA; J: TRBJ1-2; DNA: TGTGCCTGGGGCAGGGGAGCTGGCTACACCTTC; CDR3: CAWGRGAGYTF
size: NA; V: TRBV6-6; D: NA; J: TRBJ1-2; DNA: TGTGCCAGCAGTTACTCTAGAGGTGTTAATGGCTACACCTTC; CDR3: CASSYSRGVNGYTF
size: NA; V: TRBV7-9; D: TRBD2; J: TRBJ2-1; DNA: TGTGCCAGCAGCCCTCGTAGCGGGGCGGGCGGGGATGAGCAGTTCTTC; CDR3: CASSPRSGAGGDEQFF
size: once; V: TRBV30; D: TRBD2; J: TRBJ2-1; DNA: TGTGCCTGGAGCGGGGGGGTTGAGCAGTTCTTC; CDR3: CAWSGGVEQFF
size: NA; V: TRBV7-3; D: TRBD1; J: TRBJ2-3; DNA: TGTGCCAGCAGCCAGGGACAGACAGATACGCAGTATTTT; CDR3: CASSQGQTDTQYF
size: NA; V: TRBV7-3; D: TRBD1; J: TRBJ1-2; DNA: TGTGCCAGCAGCCCCGCCGGGACAGGGACCTATGGCTACACCTTC; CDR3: CASSPAGTGTYGYTF
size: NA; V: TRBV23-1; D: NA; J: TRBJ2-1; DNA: TGCGCCAGCAGTCAAATGAGGAATGAGCAGTTCTTC; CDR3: CASSQMRNEQFF
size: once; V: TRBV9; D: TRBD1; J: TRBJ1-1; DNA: TGTGCCAGCAGCGTAGGGTCGGGACAGGGGGCGCCCGGCACTGAAGCTTTCTTT; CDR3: CASSVGSGQGAPGTEAFF
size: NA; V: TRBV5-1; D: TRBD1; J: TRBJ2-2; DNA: TGCGCCAGCAGCGCCCGAGGTGGACAGGGAGACACCGGGGAGCTGTTTTTT; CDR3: CASSARGGQGDTGELFF
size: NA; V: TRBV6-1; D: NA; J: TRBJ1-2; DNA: TGTGCCAGCAGTCTAACAGGAGGCAGCGCCTATGGCTACACCTTC; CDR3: CASSLTGGSAYGYTF
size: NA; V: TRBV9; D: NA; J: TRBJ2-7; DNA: TGTGCCAGCAGCGTAGGGTCGGGCAGGACCTACGAGCAGTACTTC; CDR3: CASSVGSGRTYEQYF
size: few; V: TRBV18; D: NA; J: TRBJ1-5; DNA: TGTGCCAGCTCACCGGACAGCATGGCCCAGCATTTT; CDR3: CASSPDSMAQHF
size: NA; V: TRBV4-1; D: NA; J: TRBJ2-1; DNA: TGCGCCAGCAGCCAAGATGGGCGGCCTGGGTGGAATGAGCAGTTCTTC; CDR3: CASSQDGRPGWNEQFF
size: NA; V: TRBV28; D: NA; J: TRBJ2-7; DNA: TGTGCCAGCAGACAAAACTACGAGCAGTACTTC; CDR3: CASRQNYEQYF
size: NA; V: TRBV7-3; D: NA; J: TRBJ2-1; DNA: TGTGCCAGCAGCTTATACACTTCCTACAATGAGCAGTTCTTC; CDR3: CASSLYTSYNEQFF
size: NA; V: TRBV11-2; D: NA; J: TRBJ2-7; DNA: TGTGCCAGCAGCTTAGCGTTGGGTGGCTACGAGCAGTACTTC; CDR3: CASSLALGGYEQYF
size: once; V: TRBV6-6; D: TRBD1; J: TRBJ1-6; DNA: TGTGCCAGCAGTCCCCGGGACAGCGATAATTCACCCCTCCACTTT; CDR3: CASSPRDSDNSPLHF
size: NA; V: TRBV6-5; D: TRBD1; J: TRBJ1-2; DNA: TGTGCCAGCAGTGCTTGGACAGGGACTAACTATGGCTACACCTTC; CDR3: CASSAWTGTNYGYTF